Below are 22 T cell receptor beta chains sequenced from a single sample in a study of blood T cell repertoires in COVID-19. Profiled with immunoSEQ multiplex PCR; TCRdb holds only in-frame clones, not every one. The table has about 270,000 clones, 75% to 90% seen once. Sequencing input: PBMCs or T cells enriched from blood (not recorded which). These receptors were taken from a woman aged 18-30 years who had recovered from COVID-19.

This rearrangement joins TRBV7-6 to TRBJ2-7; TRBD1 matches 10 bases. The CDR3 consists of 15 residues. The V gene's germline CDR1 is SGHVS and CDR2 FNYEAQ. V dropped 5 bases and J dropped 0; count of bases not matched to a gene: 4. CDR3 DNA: TGTGCCAGCAGCACTAGGACAGGGGGCTCCTACGAGCAGTACTTC. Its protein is CASSTRTGGSYEQYF.

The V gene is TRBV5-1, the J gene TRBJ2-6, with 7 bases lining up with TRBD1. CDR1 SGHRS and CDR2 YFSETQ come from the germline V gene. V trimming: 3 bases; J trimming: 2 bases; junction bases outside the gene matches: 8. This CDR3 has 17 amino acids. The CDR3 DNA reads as TGCGCCAGCAGCTGGGACAGCTCATCTGCTGGGGCCAACGTCCTGACTTTC. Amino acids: CASSWDSSSAGANVLTF. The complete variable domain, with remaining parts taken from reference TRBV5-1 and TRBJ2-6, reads KAGVTQTPRYLIKTRGQQVTLSCSPISGHRSVSWYQQTPGQGLQFLFEYFSETQRNKGNFPGRFSGRQFSNSRSEMNVSTLELGDSALYLCASSWDSSSAGANVLTFGAGSRLTVL.

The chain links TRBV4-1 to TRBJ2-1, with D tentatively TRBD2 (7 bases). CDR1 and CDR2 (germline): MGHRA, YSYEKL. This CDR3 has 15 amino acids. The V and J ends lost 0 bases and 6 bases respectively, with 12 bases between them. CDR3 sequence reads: CASSQEQAGANEQFF. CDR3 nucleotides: TGCGCCAGCAGCCAAGAACAGGCGGGGGCCAATGAGCAGTTCTTC.

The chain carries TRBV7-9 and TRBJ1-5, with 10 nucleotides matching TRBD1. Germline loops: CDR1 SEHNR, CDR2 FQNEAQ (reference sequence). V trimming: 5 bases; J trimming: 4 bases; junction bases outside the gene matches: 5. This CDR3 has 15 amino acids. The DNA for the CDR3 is TGTGCCAGCAGCCCGGGACAGGGGAAGAATCAGCCCCAGCATTTT. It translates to CASSPGQGKNQPQHF.

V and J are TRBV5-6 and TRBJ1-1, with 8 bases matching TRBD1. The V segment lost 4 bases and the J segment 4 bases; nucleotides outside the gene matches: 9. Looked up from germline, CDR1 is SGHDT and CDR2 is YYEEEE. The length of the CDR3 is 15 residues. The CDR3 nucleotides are TGTGCCAGCAGCCCACGACAGGGGAGTGGCACTGAAGCTTTCTTT. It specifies CASSPRQGSGTEAFF. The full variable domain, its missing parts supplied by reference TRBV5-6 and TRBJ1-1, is DAGVTQSPTHLIKTRGQQVTLRCSPKSGHDTVSWYQQALGQGPQFIFQYYEEEERQRGNFPDRFSGHQFPNYSSELNVNALLLGDSALYLCASSPRQGSGTEAFFGQGTRLTVV.

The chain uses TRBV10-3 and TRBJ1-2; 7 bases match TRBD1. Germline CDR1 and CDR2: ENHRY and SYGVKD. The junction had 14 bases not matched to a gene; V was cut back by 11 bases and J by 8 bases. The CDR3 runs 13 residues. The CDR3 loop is CAATGDSASGYTF. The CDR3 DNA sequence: TGTGCCGCGACCGGGGACAGCGCAAGCGGCTACACCTTC.

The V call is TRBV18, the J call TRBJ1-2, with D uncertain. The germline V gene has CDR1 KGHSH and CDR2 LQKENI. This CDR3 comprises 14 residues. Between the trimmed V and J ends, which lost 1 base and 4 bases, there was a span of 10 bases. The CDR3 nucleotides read TGTGCCAGCTCACCACGAGGCGGTCCCTATGGCTACACCTTC. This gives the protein CASSPRGGPYGYTF.

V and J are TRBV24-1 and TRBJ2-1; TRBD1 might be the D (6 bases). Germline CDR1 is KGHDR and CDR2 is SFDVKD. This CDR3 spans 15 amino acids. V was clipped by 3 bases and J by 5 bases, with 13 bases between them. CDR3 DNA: TGTGCCACCAGTGATCCTTTAACAGGGAACAATGAGCAGTTCTTC. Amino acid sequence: CATSDPLTGNNEQFF.

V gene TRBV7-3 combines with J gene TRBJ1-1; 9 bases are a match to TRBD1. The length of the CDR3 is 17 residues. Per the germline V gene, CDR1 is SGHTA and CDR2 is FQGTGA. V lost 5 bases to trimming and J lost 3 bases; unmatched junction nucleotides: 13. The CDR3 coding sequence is TGTGCCAGCAGCCCGAGACCCCCGGGACAGGGTGACACTGAAGCTTTCTTT. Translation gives CASSPRPPGQGDTEAFF.

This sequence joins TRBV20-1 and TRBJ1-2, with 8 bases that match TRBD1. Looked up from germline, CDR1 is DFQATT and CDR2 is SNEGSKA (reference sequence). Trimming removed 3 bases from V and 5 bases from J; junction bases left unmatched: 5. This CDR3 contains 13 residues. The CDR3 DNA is TGCAGTGCTAGTCTCAGGGGGCAGTATGGCTACACCTTC. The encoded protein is CSASLRGQYGYTF.

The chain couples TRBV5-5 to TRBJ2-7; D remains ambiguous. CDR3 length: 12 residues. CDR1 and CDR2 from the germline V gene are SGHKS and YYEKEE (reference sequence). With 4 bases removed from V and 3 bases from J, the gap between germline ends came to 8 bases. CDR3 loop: CASSMSLYEQYF. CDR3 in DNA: TGTGCCAGCAGCATGAGTCTCTACGAGCAGTACTTC.

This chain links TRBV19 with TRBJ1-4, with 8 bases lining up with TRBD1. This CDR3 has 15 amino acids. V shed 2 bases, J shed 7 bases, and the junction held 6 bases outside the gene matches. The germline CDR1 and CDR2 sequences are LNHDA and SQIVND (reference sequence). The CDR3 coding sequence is TGTGCCAGTAGTATAACCGGGACAGGTAGTGAAAAACTGTTTTTT. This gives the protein CASSITGTGSEKLFF.

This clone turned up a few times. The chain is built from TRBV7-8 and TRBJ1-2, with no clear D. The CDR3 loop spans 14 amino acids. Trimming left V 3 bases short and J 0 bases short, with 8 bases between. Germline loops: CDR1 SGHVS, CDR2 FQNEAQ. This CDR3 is CASSFSEANYGYTF. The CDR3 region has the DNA TGTGCCAGCAGCTTTTCAGAAGCTAACTATGGCTACACCTTC.

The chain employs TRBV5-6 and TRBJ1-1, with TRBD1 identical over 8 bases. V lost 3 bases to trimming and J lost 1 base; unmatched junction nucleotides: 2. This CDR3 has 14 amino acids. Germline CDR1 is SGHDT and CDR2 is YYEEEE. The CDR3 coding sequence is TGTGCCAGCAGCTCCACAGGGGGGAACACTGAAGCTTTCTTT. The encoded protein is CASSSTGGNTEAFF.

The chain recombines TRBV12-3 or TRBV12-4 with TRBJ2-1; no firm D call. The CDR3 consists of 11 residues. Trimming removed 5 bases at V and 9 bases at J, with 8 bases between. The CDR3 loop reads CASSPPGEQFF. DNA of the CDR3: TGTGCCAGCAGTCCGCCGGGTGAGCAGTTCTTC.

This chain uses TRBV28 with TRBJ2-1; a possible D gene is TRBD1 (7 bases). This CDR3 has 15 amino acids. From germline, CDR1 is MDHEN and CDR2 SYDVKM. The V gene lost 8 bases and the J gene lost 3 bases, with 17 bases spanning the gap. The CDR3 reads CASPPSGGLYNEQFF. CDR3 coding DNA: TGTGCCAGCCCTCCGTCAGGGGGGCTCTACAATGAGCAGTTCTTC.

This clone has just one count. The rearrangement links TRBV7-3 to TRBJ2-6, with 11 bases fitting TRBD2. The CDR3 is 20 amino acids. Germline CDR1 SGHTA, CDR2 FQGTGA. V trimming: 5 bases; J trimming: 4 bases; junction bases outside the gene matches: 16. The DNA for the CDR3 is TGTGCCAGCAGCCCCACCCCTGGGACTAGCGGTCCTAAGGGGGCCAACGTCCTGACTTTC. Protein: CASSPTPGTSGPKGANVLTF. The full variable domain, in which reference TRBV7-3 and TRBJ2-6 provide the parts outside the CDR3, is GAGVSQTPSNKVTEKGKYVELRCDPISGHTALYWYRQSLGQGPEFLIYFQGTGAADDSGLPNDRFFAVRPEGSVSTLKIQRTERGDSAVYLCASSPTPGTSGPKGANVLTFGAGSRLTVL.

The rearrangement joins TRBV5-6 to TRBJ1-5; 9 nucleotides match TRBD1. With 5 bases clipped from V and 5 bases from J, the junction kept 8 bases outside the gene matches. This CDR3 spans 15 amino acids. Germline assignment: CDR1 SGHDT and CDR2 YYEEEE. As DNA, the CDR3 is TGTGCCAGCAGTTCCGGGACAGGGTATGATCAGCCCCAGCATTTT. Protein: CASSSGTGYDQPQHF.

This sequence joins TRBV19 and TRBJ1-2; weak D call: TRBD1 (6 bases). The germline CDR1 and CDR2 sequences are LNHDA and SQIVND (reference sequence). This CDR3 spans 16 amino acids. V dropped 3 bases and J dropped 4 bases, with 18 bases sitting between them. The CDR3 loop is CASSISGHRGAYGYTF. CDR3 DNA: TGTGCCAGTAGTATTTCGGGACATCGGGGGGCCTATGGCTACACCTTC.

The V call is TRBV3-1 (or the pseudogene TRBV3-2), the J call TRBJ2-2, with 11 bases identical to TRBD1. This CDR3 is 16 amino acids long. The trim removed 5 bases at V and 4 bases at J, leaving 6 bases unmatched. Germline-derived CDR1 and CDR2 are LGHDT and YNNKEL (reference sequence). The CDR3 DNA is TGTGCCAGCAGCGTTGGACAGGGGGCTGGCACCGGGGAGCTGTTTTTT. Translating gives CASSVGQGAGTGELFF.

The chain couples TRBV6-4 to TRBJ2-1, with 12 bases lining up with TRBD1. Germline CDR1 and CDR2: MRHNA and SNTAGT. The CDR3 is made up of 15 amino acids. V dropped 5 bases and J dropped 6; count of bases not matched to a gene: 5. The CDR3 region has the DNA TGTGCCAGCAGTTGGGGGACAGGGGGCTTCAATGAGCAGTTCTTC. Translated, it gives CASSWGTGGFNEQFF.

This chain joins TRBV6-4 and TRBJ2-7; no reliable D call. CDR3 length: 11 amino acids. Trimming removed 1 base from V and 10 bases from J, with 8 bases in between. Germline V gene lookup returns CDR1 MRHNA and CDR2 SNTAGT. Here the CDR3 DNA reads TGTGCCAGCAGTGACTGGGCCCGCCAGTACTTC. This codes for CASSDWARQYF.